The entry below describes one TCR beta chain. Its antigen target is currently unknown. Per-nucleotide qualities are absent, and no much larger clonotype sits a single base away. To demonstrate the VDJtools post-analysis software, TCR beta repertoires were profiled from the peripheral blood of more than ten young patients with multiple sclerosis. The patients with multiple sclerosis were children and adolescents between about 6 and 16 years of age. Trimming removed 5 bases from V and 10 bases from J; the gene matches leave 8 bases unexplained. The CDR3, cysteine through phenylalanine, is 15 amino acids long. CDR3 DNA is the only sequence kept; it has 45 bases, read in frame from the first base. CDR1 and CDR2, looked up from the germline V gene, are MNHEY and SVGAGI. These data come from a study of post-analysis software for immune sequencing data (dated by TCRdb to about 2015). General notes on the study: The recorded disease courses included relapsing-remitting, secondary progressive and progressive-relapsing multiple sclerosis, and some patients had no subtype annotation. The multiple sclerosis patient repertoires were compared with roughly twelve previously published healthy control repertoires from donors aged roughly 6 to 27 years. A subset of samples was prepared in parallel using single-end sample barcoding, then pooled and co-amplified after Illumina adapter ligation. The research as a whole found: Significantly lower normalized Chao1 diversity was found in multiple sclerosis patients than in controls, suggesting substantial peripheral T-cell clonal expansion. The control group was slightly older than the multiple sclerosis patient group. Direct clustering with F measure revealed strong co-clustering of samples prepared in the same batch, which led to a batch-effect correction. Patients showed significantly higher frequencies than controls for five TRBV segments, among them TRBV5-6, TRBV5-1 and TRBV20-1.

Library construction relied on PCR. Sequencing instrument: Illumina HiSeq 2500. To reduce PCR and sequencing biases, unique molecular identifiers were incorporated into the TCR beta cDNA libraries. Roughly 500,000 cDNA molecules were obtained for every 1 to 10 million input T cells, so each molecule roughly corresponded to one T cell. The patient libraries were prepared and sequenced using the same protocol as the earlier healthy control dataset. Samples belonging to the same batch were prepared together, multiplexed and sequenced on a shared HiSeq lane. Turning to the authors' computational methods: MIGEC was used to process the raw barcoded reads, and molecular identifier groups with only a single read were discarded before consensus assembly and CDR3 extraction. Clonotype tables were post-analysed with VDJtools, and diversity was normalized by down-sampling all datasets to the smallest sample size. To correct batch-related cross-sample contamination, repertoire overlap clustering matched CDR3 amino acid sequences but not nucleotide sequences. TCRdb reprocessed the public reads (quality trimming at Q25 with fastp, clone calling with MiXCR) and kept in-frame beta chains. Rows with one shared CDR3 protein collapse into an entry with the most common genes and DNA. For this entry, the V and J calls and clone size follow TCRdb and not the study's own pipeline. The sample table holds around 710,000 distinct CDR3 sequences, of which about 43% were seen once. The ten biggest clones cover 4.9% of the sample.

This TCR derives from a girl aged 5 to 17 with multiple sclerosis. The sample taken for sequencing was blood. This chain joins TRBV6-5 to TRBJ2-1; 13 central nucleotides agree with TRBD2. The DNA is as follows: TGTGCCAGCAGTAATCCCGGACTAGCGGGAGAGGAGCAGTTCTTC. Its protein reads: CASSNPGLAGEEQFF.